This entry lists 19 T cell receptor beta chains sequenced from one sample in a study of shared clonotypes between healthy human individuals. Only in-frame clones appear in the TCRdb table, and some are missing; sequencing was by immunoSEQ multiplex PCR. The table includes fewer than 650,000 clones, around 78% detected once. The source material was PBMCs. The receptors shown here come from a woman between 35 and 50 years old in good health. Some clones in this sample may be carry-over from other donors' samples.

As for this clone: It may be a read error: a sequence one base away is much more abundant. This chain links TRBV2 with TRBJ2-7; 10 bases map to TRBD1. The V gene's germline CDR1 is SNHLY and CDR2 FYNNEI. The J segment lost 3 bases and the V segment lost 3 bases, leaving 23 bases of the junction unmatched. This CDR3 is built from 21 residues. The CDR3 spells CASSDGTGEAGRTMNLYEQYF. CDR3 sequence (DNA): TGTGCCAGCAGTGACGGGACAGGGGAGGCCGGGAGGACCATGAATCTCTACGAGCAGTACTTC.

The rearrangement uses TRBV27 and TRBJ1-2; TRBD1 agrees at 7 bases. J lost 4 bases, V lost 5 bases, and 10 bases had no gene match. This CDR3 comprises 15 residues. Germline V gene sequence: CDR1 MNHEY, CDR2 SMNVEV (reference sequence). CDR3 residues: CASSPSGTAVYGYTF. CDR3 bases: TGTGCCAGCAGTCCGAGCGGGACAGCTGTCTATGGCTACACCTTC.

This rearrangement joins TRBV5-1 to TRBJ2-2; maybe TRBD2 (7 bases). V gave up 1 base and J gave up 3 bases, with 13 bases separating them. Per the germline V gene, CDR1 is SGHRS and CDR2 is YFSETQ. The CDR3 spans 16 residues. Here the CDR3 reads CASSLFRGGDTGELFF. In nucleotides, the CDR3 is TGCGCCAGCAGCTTGTTCAGGGGAGGGGACACCGGGGAGCTGTTTTTT.

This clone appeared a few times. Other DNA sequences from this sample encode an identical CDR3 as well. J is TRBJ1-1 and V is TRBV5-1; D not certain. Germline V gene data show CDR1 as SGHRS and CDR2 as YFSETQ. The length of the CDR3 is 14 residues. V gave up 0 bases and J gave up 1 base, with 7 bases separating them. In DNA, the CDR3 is TGCGCCAGCAGCTTGGTAGCGGGGAACACTGAAGCTTTCTTT. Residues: CASSLVAGNTEAFF.

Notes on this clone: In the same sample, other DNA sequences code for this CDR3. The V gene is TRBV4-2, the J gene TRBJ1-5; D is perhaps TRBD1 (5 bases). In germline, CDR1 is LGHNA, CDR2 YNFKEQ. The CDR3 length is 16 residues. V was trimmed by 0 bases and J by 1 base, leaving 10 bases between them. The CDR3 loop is CASSQDGGVSNQPQHF. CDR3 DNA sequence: TGTGCCAGCAGCCAAGATGGGGGGGTGAGCAATCAGCCCCAGCATTTT.

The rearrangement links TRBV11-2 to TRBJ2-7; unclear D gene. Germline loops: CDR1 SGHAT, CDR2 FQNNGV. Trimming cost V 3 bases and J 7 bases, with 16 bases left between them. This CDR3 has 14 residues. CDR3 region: CASSLGPNSWEQYF. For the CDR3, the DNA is TGTGCCAGCAGCTTGGGTCCCAACAGTTGGGAGCAGTACTTC.

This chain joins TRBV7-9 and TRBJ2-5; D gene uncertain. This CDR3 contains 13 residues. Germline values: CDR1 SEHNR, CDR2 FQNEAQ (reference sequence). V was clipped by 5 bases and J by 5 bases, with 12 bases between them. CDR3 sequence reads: CASSPQVGETQYF. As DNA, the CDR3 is TGTGCCAGCAGCCCCCAAGTTGGGGAGACCCAGTACTTC.

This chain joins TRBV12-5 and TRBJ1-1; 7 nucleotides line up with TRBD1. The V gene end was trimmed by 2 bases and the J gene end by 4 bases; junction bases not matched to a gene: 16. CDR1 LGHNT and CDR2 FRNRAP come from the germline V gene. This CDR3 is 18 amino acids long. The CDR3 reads CASGLNRGAPFQSTEAFF. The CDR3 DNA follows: TGTGCTAGTGGTTTGAACAGGGGCGCCCCCTTCCAGAGCACTGAAGCTTTCTTT.

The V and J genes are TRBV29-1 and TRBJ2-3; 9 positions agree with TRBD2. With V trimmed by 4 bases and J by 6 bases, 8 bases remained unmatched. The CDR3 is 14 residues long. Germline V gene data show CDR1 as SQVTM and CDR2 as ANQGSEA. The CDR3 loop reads CSVVSSGIGDTQYF. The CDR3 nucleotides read TGCAGCGTTGTTTCTAGCGGGATAGGGGATACGCAGTATTTT.

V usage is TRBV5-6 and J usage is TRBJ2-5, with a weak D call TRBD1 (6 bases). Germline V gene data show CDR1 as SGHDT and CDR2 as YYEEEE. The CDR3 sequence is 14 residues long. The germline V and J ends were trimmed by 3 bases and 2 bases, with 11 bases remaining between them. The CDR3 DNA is TGTGCCAGCAGCTCCAGACAGGCTCAAGAGACCCAGTACTTC. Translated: CASSSRQAQETQYF.

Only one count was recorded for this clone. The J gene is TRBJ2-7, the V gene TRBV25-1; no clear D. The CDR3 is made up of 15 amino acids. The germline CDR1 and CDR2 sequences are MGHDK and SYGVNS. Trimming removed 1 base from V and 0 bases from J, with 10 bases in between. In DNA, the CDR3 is TGTGCCAGCAGTGAATTTGTCTCCACCTCCTACGAGCAGTACTTC. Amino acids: CASSEFVSTSYEQYF.

The CDR3 is CASSQDRGLLRSHTQYF. The CDR3 DNA follows: TGTGCCAGCAGCCAAGATAGAGGATTGCTTAGGAGTCATACGCAGTATTTT. V and J are TRBV14 and TRBJ2-3, with D unclear. CDR1 is SGHDN, CDR2 FVKESK, per germline. This CDR3 has 17 amino acids. V was trimmed by 0 bases and J by 7 bases, leaving 20 bases between them.

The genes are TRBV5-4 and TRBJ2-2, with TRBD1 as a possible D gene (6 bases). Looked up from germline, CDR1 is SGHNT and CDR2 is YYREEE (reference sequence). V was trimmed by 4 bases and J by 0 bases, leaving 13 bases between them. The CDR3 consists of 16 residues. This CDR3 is CASSRTGTTNTGELFF. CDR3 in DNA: TGTGCCAGCAGCCGAACCGGGACAACGAACACCGGGGAGCTGTTTTTT.

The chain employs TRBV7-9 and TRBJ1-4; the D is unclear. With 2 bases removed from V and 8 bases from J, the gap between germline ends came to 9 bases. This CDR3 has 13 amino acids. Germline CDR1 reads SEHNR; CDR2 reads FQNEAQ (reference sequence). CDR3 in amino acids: CASSLSGTEKLFF. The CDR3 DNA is TGTGCCAGCAGCTTATCGGGAACCGAAAAACTGTTTTTT. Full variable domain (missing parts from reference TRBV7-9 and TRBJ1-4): DTGVSQNPRHKITKRGQNVTFRCDPISEHNRLYWYRQTLGQGPEFLTYFQNEAQLEKSRLLSDRFSAERPKGSFSTLEIQRTEQGDSAMYLCASSLSGTEKLFFGSGTQLSVL.

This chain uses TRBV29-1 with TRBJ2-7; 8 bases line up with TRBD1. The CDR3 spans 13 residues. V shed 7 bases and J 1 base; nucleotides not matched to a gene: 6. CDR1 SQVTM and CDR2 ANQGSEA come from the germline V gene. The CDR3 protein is CSAWTGKSYEQYF. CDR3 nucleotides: TGCAGCGCTTGGACAGGGAAGTCCTACGAGCAGTACTTC.

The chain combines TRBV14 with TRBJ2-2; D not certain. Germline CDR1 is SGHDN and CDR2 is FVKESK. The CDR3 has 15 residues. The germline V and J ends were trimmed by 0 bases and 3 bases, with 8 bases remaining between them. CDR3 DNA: TGTGCCAGCAGCCAAGACGAGTGGGACACCGGGGAGCTGTTTTTT. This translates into CASSQDEWDTGELFF.

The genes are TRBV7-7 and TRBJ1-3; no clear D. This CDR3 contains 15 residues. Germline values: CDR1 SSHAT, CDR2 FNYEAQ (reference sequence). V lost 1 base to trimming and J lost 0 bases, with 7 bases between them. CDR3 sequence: CASSLDLTSGNTIYF. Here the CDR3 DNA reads TGTGCCAGCAGCTTAGACTTAACCTCTGGAAACACCATATATTTT.

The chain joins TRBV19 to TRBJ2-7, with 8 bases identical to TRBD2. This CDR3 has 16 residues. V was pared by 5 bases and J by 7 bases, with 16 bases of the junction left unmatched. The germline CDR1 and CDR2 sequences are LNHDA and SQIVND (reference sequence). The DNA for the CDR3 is TGTGCCAGTAGTTCGAAACTAGCGGACACCCCCCGGGAGCAGTACTTC. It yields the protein CASSSKLADTPREQYF.

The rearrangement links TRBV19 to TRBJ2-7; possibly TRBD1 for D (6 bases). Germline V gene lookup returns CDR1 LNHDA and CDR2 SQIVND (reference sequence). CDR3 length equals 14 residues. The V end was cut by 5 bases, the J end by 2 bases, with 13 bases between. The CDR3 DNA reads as TGTGCCAGTAGTTTTCAGGGGCTGACCTACGAGCAGTACTTC. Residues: CASSFQGLTYEQYF.